The sequence of this T cell receptor (beta chain) was determined in a study of blood T cell repertoires in COVID-19. Overall study context: The United States, Italy and Spain were the sources of the acute and convalescent COVID-19 samples. From T cells, B-cell-depleted T cells, or PBMCs came the material, which was cDNA or gDNA.

CDR3 length: 13 amino acids. J gave up 7 bases and V 0 bases, and 3 bases lay outside the gene matches. Authors' methods: By means of reference gene primer amplification, nucleated cell counts were estimated. Generated by immunoSEQ multiplex PCR, the TCRdb table keeps only in-frame clones and is missing some. The V and J calls and clone size are taken from that table; D and trimming were inferred from the DNA. Among about 190,000 clones listed, around nine tenths were seen once. The V gene is TRBV12-3 or TRBV12-4, the J gene TRBJ2-7, with 7 bases identical to TRBD1. Source material: peripheral blood. The sequence was obtained from a man younger than 40 with acute or convalescent COVID-19. CDR3 nucleotide sequence: TGTGCCAGCAGTTTAGCACAGGGGTTTGAGCAGTACTTC. Translated: CASSLAQGFEQYF.